The source of this TCR beta chain is a study of cytomegalovirus exposure and HLA in healthy donors. Study in general: Unique TCR beta sequences numbering 117 million came from around 180 million T cells in an earlier analysis. Overall study findings and caveats: The Asian-associated ancestry cluster reportedly had fewer N-insertions than the roughly 670-donor mean in a later analysis. TCR beta sequences numbering 15,000 to 20,000 were associated with HLA alleles at 0.05 false discovery rate in a later analysis.

Trimming left V 2 bases short and J 12 bases short, with 10 bases between. In germline, CDR1 is MNHEY, CDR2 SVGAGI. The CDR3 consists of 11 residues. In the case of this clone: Its antigen is unknown.

In the PCR, 60 Vbeta and 13 Jbeta primers were used. Some clones are missing from TCRdb's copy, which holds only in-frame ones; the method was immunoSEQ multiplex PCR. The sample includes about 120,000 clones, about 75% of them seen just once. The clonotype was recovered from a man aged 60 to 69 in good health and CMV-seropositive. The chain links TRBV6-5 to TRBJ1-1; D possibly corresponds to TRBD1 (5 bases). The material sequenced was PBMCs. In nucleotides, the CDR3 is TGTGCCAGCAGTTACAGGGGAAGAACTTTCTTT. Translation: CASSYRGRTFF.